The next 11 T cell receptor beta chains were all read from a single sample in a study of cytomegalovirus exposure and HLA in healthy donors. Vbeta (60) and Jbeta (13) primers were used in the PCR. Assay used: immunoSEQ multiplex PCR; TCRdb lists only in-frame clones, some missing. Among approximately 140,000 clones, over 65% were seen once, and the ten largest hold roughly an eighth. The sequenced sample consisted of PBMCs. The source of these receptors is a man aged 40-49 years in good health and CMV-seropositive.

This clone was seen just once. The chain is built from TRBV28 and TRBJ2-2; 9 bases line up with TRBD1. This CDR3 region has 14 residues. Trimming removed 8 bases from V and 5 bases from J; junction bases left unmatched: 6. In germline, CDR1 is MDHEN, CDR2 SYDVKM. The CDR3 sequence: CASSRQGGTGELFF. The CDR3 region has the DNA TGTGCCAGCTCCCGACAGGGGGGGACCGGGGAGCTGTTTTTT.

This sequence joins TRBV29-1 and TRBJ2-1, with 8 bases matching TRBD1. The CDR3 length is 17 residues. Trimming took 8 bases from V and 0 from J; bases not matched to a gene: 15. Germline-derived CDR1 and CDR2 are SQVTM and ANQGSEA. The CDR3 is CSSGQGVVRASYNEQFF. The DNA for the CDR3 is TGCAGCTCTGGACAGGGAGTTGTTCGAGCCTCCTACAATGAGCAGTTCTTC.

This sequence joins TRBV27 and TRBJ1-6, with 8 bases that match TRBD1. The CDR3 is made up of 15 amino acids. The V gene's germline CDR1 is MNHEY and CDR2 SMNVEV (reference sequence). V lost 9 bases and J lost 9; bases outside the gene matches: 13. For the CDR3, the DNA is TGTGCCAGGGGGGTGGACAGGGTGATTGTTTCACCCCTCCACTTT. It yields the protein CARGVDRVIVSPLHF.

The rearrangement uses TRBV6-5 and TRBJ2-2, with 7 positions matching TRBD2. CDR3 length equals 16 residues. Germline V gene data show CDR1 as MNHEY and CDR2 as SVGAGI. Trimming at V came to 0 bases and at J to 1 base, leaving 2 bases not matched to a gene. The CDR3 bases are TGTGCCAGCAGTTACTCGACTAGCAGGAACACCGGGGAGCTGTTTTTT. This sequence encodes CASSYSTSRNTGELFF.

The rearrangement links TRBV7-2 to TRBJ2-1, with a tentative D call TRBD2 (6 bases). Trimming removed 7 bases from V and 0 bases from J, with 16 bases in between. Germline values: CDR1 SGHTA, CDR2 FQGNSA. CDR3 length: 16 amino acids. CDR3 in amino acids: CASTRFGGISYNEQFF. CDR3 sequence (DNA): TGTGCCAGCACCAGATTTGGCGGGATCTCCTACAATGAGCAGTTCTTC.

The chain links TRBV25-1 to TRBJ2-7; weak D call: TRBD2 (5 bases). Germline V gives CDR1 MGHDK, CDR2 SYGVNS. V lost 10 bases and J 4 bases, leaving 20 bases between the germline ends. The CDR3 spans 14 residues. CDR3 sequence reads: CATNPLQDFYEQYF. In nucleotides, the CDR3 is TGTGCCACCAATCCCTTGCAGGACTTTTACGAGCAGTACTTC.

This chain connects TRBV6-4 to TRBJ2-1, with 12 bases identical to TRBD2. Trimming took 11 bases from V and 7 from J; bases not matched to a gene: 12. The V gene's germline CDR1 is MRHNA and CDR2 SNTAGT. The CDR3 contains 15 residues. The CDR3, as DNA: TGTGCCGGCTCCGAACTAGCGGGAGGCCCTAATGAGCAGTTCTTC. Its protein product is CAGSELAGGPNEQFF.

The chain joins TRBV9 to TRBJ1-1; no reliable D call. V was clipped by 4 bases and J by 4 bases, with 14 bases between them. The length of the CDR3 is 14 residues. Germline CDR1 reads SGDLS; CDR2 reads YYNGEE. DNA of the CDR3: TGTGCCAGCAGCCCTCGCCGGACTAGCACTGAAGCTTTCTTT. Translated, it gives CASSPRRTSTEAFF. Full variable domain (outside the CDR3, taken from reference TRBV9 and TRBJ1-1): DSGVTQTPKHLITATGQRVTLRCSPRSGDLSVYWYQQSLDQGLQFLIQYYNGEERAKGNILERFSAQQFPDLHSELNLSSLELGDSALYFCASSPRRTSTEAFFGQGTRLTVV.

This clone was counted only a few times. V and J are TRBV5-1 and TRBJ2-7; D gene uncertain. CDR3 length: 14 residues. The germline V gene has CDR1 SGHRS and CDR2 YFSETQ. The V end was cut by 0 bases, the J end by 0 bases, with 7 bases between. CDR3 DNA sequence: TGCGCCAGCAGCTTGGGAGCGTACTCCTACGAGCAGTACTTC. This codes for CASSLGAYSYEQYF.

The rearrangement joins TRBV10-1 to TRBJ2-3; no clear D. Trimming left V 4 bases short and J 5 bases short, with 10 bases between. The CDR3 loop spans 13 amino acids. The germline gives CDR1 WNHNN, CDR2 SYGVQD (reference sequence). The CDR3 DNA is TGCGCCAGCAGTGCACGTCCGGGAGATACGCAGTATTTT. This codes for CASSARPGDTQYF.

The chain uses TRBV7-9 and TRBJ1-2; D is unclear. From germline, CDR1 is SEHNR and CDR2 FQNEAQ (reference sequence). CDR3 size: 14 residues. Trimming stripped 5 bases from V and 1 base from J, with 11 bases between. The CDR3 DNA reads TGTGCCAGCAGCACTAGTGATTTTAACTATGGCTACACCTTC. Protein: CASSTSDFNYGYTF.